This T cell receptor beta chain is from a study of T-cell reconstitution after alpha-beta-depleted transplantation in children. This clonotype came up a few times. Trimming took off 5 bases at V and 5 bases at J, with 12 bases between the two ends. The germline CDR1 and CDR2 sequences are SGHTA and FQGTGA. CDR3 length: 13 amino acids. Unique molecular identifiers featured in how the TCRbeta library was prepared. TCRdb passed the PCR reads through MiXCR, listing each CDR3 protein once. The sample has roughly 590,000 distinct CDR3 sequences, 16% seen once. This chain joins TRBV7-3 and TRBJ1-1, with no clear D. The receptor was derived from a human donor who donated a stem cell graft to a child with acute myeloid leukemia. The sequencing here drew on PBMCs from the stem cell graft donor, taken from the stem cell graft. The CDR3 spells CASSPGRATEAFF. The CDR3 bases are TGTGCCAGCAGCCCGGGGAGGGCGACTGAAGCTTTCTTT.